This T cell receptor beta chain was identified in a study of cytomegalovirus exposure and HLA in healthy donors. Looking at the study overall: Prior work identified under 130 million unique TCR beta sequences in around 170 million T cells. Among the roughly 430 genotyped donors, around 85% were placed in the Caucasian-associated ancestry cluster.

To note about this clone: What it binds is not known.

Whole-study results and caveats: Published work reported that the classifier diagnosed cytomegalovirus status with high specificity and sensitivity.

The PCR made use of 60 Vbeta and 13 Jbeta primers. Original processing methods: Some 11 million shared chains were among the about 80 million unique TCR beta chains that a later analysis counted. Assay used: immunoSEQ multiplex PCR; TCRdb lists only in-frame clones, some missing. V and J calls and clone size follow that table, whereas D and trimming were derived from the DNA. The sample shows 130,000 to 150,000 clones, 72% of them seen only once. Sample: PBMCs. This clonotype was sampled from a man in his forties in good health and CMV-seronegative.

The DNA for the CDR3 is TGTGCCAGTAGTAGCCGGTCCGAGGGCGGGCAGTACTTC. It codes for CASSSRSEGGQYF. V is TRBV19 and J is TRBJ2-7; TRBD2 might be the D (5 bases). This CDR3 has 13 amino acids. The ends were cut back, 4 bases at V and 9 bases at J, with 16 bases in the middle. CDR1 and CDR2 from the germline V gene are LNHDA and SQIVND (reference sequence). Based on the CDR3 plus reference TRBV19 and TRBJ2-7, the full variable domain is DGGITQSPKYLFRKEGQNVTLSCEQNLNHDAMYWYRQDPGQGLRLIYYSQIVNDFQKGDIAEGYSVSREKKESFPLTVTSAQKNPTAFYLCASSSRSEGGQYFGPGTRLTVT.